Listed below are T cell receptor beta chains from one sample, sequenced in a study of T cell responses to AZD1222 COVID-19 vaccine. TCRdb keeps only in-frame clones here, not all; method: immunoSEQ multiplex PCR. The sample records about 160,000 clones, approximately 90% being singletons. Sequencing used peripheral blood, obtained on day 0 of MenACWY control vaccination. These receptors all stem from an adult in good health. Each CDR3 is given with its conserved first and last residue. Each record gives: V gene, D gene, J gene, clone size, CDR3 protein, CDR3 DNA. D genes are given only for firm matches. Clone size appears in some rows only: once, few, many, or a class for an expanded clone.

V gene: TRBV25-1
D gene: NA
J gene: TRBJ1-6
clone size: NA
CDR3 protein: CASRQTGTAGSPLHF
CDR3 DNA: TGTGCCAGCAGACAAACCGGGACCGCAGGGTCACCCCTCCACTTT

V gene: TRBV28
D gene: TRBD1
J gene: TRBJ1-4
clone size: NA
CDR3 protein: CASEGQGGEKLFF
CDR3 DNA: TGTGCCAGCGAGGGACAGGGGGGTGAAAAACTGTTTTTT

V gene: TRBV5-1
D gene: TRBD2
J gene: TRBJ2-1
clone size: NA
CDR3 protein: CASSLVPSGSSYNEQFF
CDR3 DNA: TGCGCCAGCAGCTTGGTTCCTAGCGGGAGCTCCTACAATGAGCAGTTCTTC

V gene: TRBV15
D gene: NA
J gene: TRBJ1-6
clone size: NA
CDR3 protein: CATSGRNNSPLHF
CDR3 DNA: TGTGCCACCTCGGGACGGAATAATTCACCCCTCCACTTT

V gene: TRBV6-2/TRBV6-3
D gene: NA
J gene: TRBJ2-1
clone size: NA
CDR3 protein: CASSSLGYNEQFF
CDR3 DNA: TGTGCCAGCAGTTCGTTGGGCTACAATGAGCAGTTCTTC

V gene: TRBV6-5
D gene: TRBD2
J gene: TRBJ2-5
clone size: few
CDR3 protein: CASSYSSGVQTQYF
CDR3 DNA: TGTGCCAGCAGTTACTCGAGCGGGGTGCAGACCCAGTACTTC

V gene: TRBV6-5
D gene: NA
J gene: TRBJ1-2
clone size: few
CDR3 protein: CASSYSSGMVGGYTF
CDR3 DNA: TGTGCCAGCAGTTACTCGTCGGGGATGGTAGGGGGCTACACCTTC

V gene: TRBV10-3
D gene: NA
J gene: TRBJ2-6
clone size: NA
CDR3 protein: CAISESPGRGANVLTF
CDR3 DNA: TGTGCCATCAGTGAGTCGCCGGGGCGGGGGGCCAACGTCCTGACTTTC

V gene: TRBV7-9
D gene: TRBD2
J gene: TRBJ2-1
clone size: NA
CDR3 protein: CASSSTLGLGLNEQFF
CDR3 DNA: TGTGCCAGCAGCTCAACTCTGGGACTAGGGCTAAATGAGCAGTTCTTC

V gene: TRBV27
D gene: NA
J gene: TRBJ2-7
clone size: few
CDR3 protein: CASSLGSLSYEQYF
CDR3 DNA: TGTGCCAGCAGTTTAGGGAGCCTCTCCTACGAGCAGTACTTC

V gene: TRBV2
D gene: TRBD1
J gene: TRBJ2-2
clone size: NA
CDR3 protein: CASSYQGAQGELFF
CDR3 DNA: TGTGCCAGCAGTTACCAGGGGGCTCAGGGGGAGCTGTTTTTT

V gene: TRBV5-6
D gene: NA
J gene: TRBJ2-7
clone size: NA
CDR3 protein: CASSLMGLSYEQYF
CDR3 DNA: TGTGCCAGCAGCTTGATGGGATTATCCTACGAGCAGTACTTC

V gene: TRBV6-2/TRBV6-3
D gene: NA
J gene: TRBJ2-1
clone size: NA
CDR3 protein: CASSYYNRASNEQFF
CDR3 DNA: TGTGCCAGCAGTTACTATAACAGGGCGTCCAATGAGCAGTTCTTC

V gene: TRBV19
D gene: NA
J gene: TRBJ2-2
clone size: NA
CDR3 protein: CASTELLATNTGELFF
CDR3 DNA: TGTGCCAGTACGGAGCTCCTGGCGACGAACACCGGGGAGCTGTTTTTT

V gene: TRBV5-1
D gene: TRBD2
J gene: TRBJ2-7
clone size: NA
CDR3 protein: CASRGGSGYEQYF
CDR3 DNA: TGCGCCAGCAGGGGCGGGAGTGGGTACGAGCAGTACTTC

V gene: TRBV19
D gene: NA
J gene: TRBJ1-1
clone size: once
CDR3 protein: CAASSGVGTEAFF
CDR3 DNA: TGTGCCGCCTCAAGCGGGGTGGGCACTGAAGCTTTCTTT

V gene: TRBV6-5
D gene: NA
J gene: TRBJ2-2
clone size: NA
CDR3 protein: CASSRGWELFF
CDR3 DNA: TGTGCCAGCAGTAGGGGATGGGAGCTGTTTTTT

V gene: TRBV2
D gene: NA
J gene: TRBJ1-1
clone size: NA
CDR3 protein: CASSVDRVNTEAFF
CDR3 DNA: TGTGCCAGCAGTGTGGACAGAGTAAACACTGAAGCTTTCTTT

V gene: TRBV19
D gene: TRBD1
J gene: TRBJ1-5
clone size: NA
CDR3 protein: CASSAVQGANQPQHF
CDR3 DNA: TGTGCCAGTAGTGCTGTACAGGGGGCAAATCAGCCCCAGCATTTT

V gene: TRBV3-1/TRBV3-2
D gene: TRBD1
J gene: TRBJ2-2
clone size: few
CDR3 protein: CASSQERRQGTNGELFF
CDR3 DNA: TGTGCCAGCAGCCAAGAAAGGAGACAGGGTACTAACGGGGAGCTGTTTTTT

V gene: TRBV9
D gene: NA
J gene: TRBJ2-7
clone size: NA
CDR3 protein: CASSDGVGDAEQYF
CDR3 DNA: TGTGCCAGCAGCGATGGGGTAGGGGACGCCGAGCAGTACTTC

V gene: TRBV7-2
D gene: TRBD2
J gene: TRBJ2-3
clone size: NA
CDR3 protein: CASSLGLAADTQYF
CDR3 DNA: TGTGCCAGCAGCTTAGGGCTAGCGGCAGATACGCAGTATTTT

V gene: TRBV5-5
D gene: NA
J gene: TRBJ1-2
clone size: NA
CDR3 protein: CASSLGRWDYGYTF
CDR3 DNA: TGTGCCAGCAGCCTGGGACGCTGGGACTATGGCTACACCTTC

V gene: TRBV27
D gene: TRBD1
J gene: TRBJ1-4
clone size: NA
CDR3 protein: CASSQPTGGSYEKLFF
CDR3 DNA: TGTGCCAGCAGTCAACCCACAGGGGGTAGTTATGAAAAACTGTTTTTT

V gene: TRBV6-1
D gene: NA
J gene: TRBJ1-2
clone size: NA
CDR3 protein: CASSEGTRAFGYTF
CDR3 DNA: TGTGCCAGCAGTGAAGGAACTCGAGCCTTCGGCTACACCTTC

V gene: TRBV7-3
D gene: NA
J gene: TRBJ1-1
clone size: NA
CDR3 protein: CASSLQGGTEAFF
CDR3 DNA: TGTGCCAGCAGCTTACAGGGCGGGACTGAAGCTTTCTTT

V gene: TRBV11-2
D gene: TRBD1
J gene: TRBJ1-2
clone size: NA
CDR3 protein: CASSLDSRLTGRRGYGYTF
CDR3 DNA: TGTGCCAGCAGCTTAGATTCTCGGCTGACAGGGAGAAGGGGCTATGGCTACACCTTC

V gene: TRBV6-5
D gene: TRBD2
J gene: TRBJ2-1
clone size: NA
CDR3 protein: CASTPPREPGEQFF
CDR3 DNA: TGTGCCAGCACCCCTCCGCGGGAGCCGGGTGAGCAGTTCTTC

V gene: TRBV28
D gene: NA
J gene: TRBJ1-6
clone size: many
CDR3 protein: CASSLGKPLHF
CDR3 DNA: TGTGCCAGCAGTTTAGGGAAACCCCTCCACTTT

V gene: TRBV15
D gene: TRBD1
J gene: TRBJ2-6
clone size: few
CDR3 protein: CATSRGWRGQGFSGANVLTF
CDR3 DNA: TGTGCCACCAGCAGAGGGTGGAGGGGACAGGGATTCTCCGGGGCCAACGTCCTGACTTTC

V gene: TRBV28
D gene: TRBD1
J gene: TRBJ2-7
clone size: few
CDR3 protein: CASLYRDRNSSYEQYF
CDR3 DNA: TGTGCCAGCCTCTATCGGGACAGGAACTCCTCCTACGAGCAGTACTTC

V gene: TRBV2
D gene: NA
J gene: TRBJ1-2
clone size: NA
CDR3 protein: CASRVAGSGYTF
CDR3 DNA: TGTGCCAGCAGGGTGGCAGGGAGCGGCTACACCTTC

V gene: TRBV4-1
D gene: NA
J gene: TRBJ2-7
clone size: NA
CDR3 protein: CASSQDVGAVSSYEQYF
CDR3 DNA: TGCGCCAGCAGCCAAGATGTCGGAGCGGTAAGCTCCTACGAGCAGTACTTC

V gene: TRBV5-1
D gene: NA
J gene: TRBJ1-2
clone size: NA
CDR3 protein: CASSSQGGDYGYTF
CDR3 DNA: TGCGCCAGCAGCTCACAGGGAGGGGACTATGGCTACACCTTC

V gene: TRBV19
D gene: TRBD1
J gene: TRBJ1-1
clone size: NA
CDR3 protein: CASSHRRTGDKSGTEAFF
CDR3 DNA: TGTGCCAGTAGTCATCGAAGGACAGGGGATAAGAGCGGCACTGAAGCTTTCTTT

V gene: TRBV5-5
D gene: NA
J gene: TRBJ1-1
clone size: NA
CDR3 protein: CASSLEPNTEAFF
CDR3 DNA: TGTGCCAGCAGCTTGGAGCCGAACACTGAAGCTTTCTTT

V gene: TRBV5-1
D gene: NA
J gene: TRBJ1-2
clone size: NA
CDR3 protein: CASSPGQPTVYTF
CDR3 DNA: TGCGCCAGCAGCCCAGGACAGCCGACGGTCTACACCTTC

V gene: TRBV11-2
D gene: NA
J gene: TRBJ2-1
clone size: NA
CDR3 protein: CASSFYSNEQFF
CDR3 DNA: TGTGCCAGCAGCTTTTACAGCAATGAGCAGTTCTTC

V gene: TRBV7-6
D gene: NA
J gene: TRBJ2-7
clone size: NA
CDR3 protein: CASSLDGSGYEQYF
CDR3 DNA: TGTGCCAGCAGCTTAGACGGGAGTGGCTACGAGCAGTACTTC